These 2 T cell receptor beta chains came from one sample sequenced in a study of blood T cell repertoires in COVID-19. TCRdb's copy holds only in-frame clones and misses some; the assay was immunoSEQ multiplex PCR. The top ten clones hold around 2.9% of a sample with about 140,000 clones, 75% to 85% of them seen once. The sequencing sample was made of peripheral blood. Receptors originate from a man between 45 and 60 years old with acute or convalescent COVID-19.

The rearrangement joins TRBV5-4 to TRBJ2-5; 11 nucleotides agree with TRBD1. V shed 2 bases and J 2 bases; nucleotides not matched to a gene: 5. Germline V gene sequence: CDR1 SGHNT, CDR2 YYREEE (reference sequence). CDR3 length: 16 amino acids. The CDR3 bases are TGTGCCAGCAGCTTTAACCGGGACAGGGGGCAAGAGACCCAGTACTTC. Translation: CASSFNRDRGQETQYF.

The chain employs TRBV12-5 and TRBJ1-5, with D unclear. This CDR3 spans 13 amino acids. Between the trimmed V and J ends, which lost 3 bases and 7 bases, there was a span of 10 bases. In germline, CDR1 is LGHNT, CDR2 FRNRAP. CDR3 nucleotide sequence: TGTGCTAGTGGTTTTGCCCGCGCCCAGCCCCAGCATTTT. As protein: CASGFARAQPQHF.